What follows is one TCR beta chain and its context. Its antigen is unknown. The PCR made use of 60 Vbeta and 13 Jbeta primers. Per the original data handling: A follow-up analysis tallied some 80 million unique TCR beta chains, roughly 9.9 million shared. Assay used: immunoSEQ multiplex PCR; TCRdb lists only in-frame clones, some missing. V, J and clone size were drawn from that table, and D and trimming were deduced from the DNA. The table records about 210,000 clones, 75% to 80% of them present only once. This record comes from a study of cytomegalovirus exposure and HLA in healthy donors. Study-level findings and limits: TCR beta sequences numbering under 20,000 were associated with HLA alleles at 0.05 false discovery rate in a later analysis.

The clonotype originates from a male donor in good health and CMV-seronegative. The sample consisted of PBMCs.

The CDR3 loop is CASTPKLGHYNEQFF. CDR3 nucleotides: TGTGCCAGCACCCCGAAGCTGGGGCATTACAATGAGCAGTTCTTC. J is TRBJ2-1 and V is TRBV6-1; D possibly corresponds to TRBD1 (5 bases). V lost 7 bases, J lost 4 bases, and 17 bases lay in between. Per the germline V gene, CDR1 is MNHNS and CDR2 is SASEGT. CDR3 length equals 15 residues.